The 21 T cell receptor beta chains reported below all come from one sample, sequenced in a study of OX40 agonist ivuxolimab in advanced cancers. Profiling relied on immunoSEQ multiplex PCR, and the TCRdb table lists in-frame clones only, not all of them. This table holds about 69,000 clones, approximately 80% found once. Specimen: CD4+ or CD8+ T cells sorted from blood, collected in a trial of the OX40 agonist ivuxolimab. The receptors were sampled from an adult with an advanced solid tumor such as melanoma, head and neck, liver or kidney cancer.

The CDR3: CASSVNTYNEQFF. In nucleotides, the CDR3 is TGTGCCAGCAGCGTTAATACGTACAATGAGCAGTTCTTC. The chain couples TRBV9 to TRBJ2-1, with no clear D. This CDR3 spans 13 amino acids. From germline, CDR1 is SGDLS and CDR2 YYNGEE. V was shortened by 2 bases and J by 4 bases, with 7 bases between the two germline ends.

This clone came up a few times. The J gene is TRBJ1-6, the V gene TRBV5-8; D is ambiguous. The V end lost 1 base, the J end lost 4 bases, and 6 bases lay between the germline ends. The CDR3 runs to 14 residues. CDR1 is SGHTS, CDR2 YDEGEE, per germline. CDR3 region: CASSLLVYNSPLHF. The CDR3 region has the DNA TGTGCCAGCAGCTTGCTGGTATATAATTCACCCCTCCACTTT.

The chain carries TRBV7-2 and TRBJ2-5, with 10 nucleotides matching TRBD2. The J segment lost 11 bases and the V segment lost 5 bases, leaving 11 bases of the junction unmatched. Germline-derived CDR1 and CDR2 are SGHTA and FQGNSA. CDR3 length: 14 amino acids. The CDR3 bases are TGTGCCAGCAGCCCCGGGACTAGCGCCCCGTCGCAGTACTTC. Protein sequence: CASSPGTSAPSQYF.

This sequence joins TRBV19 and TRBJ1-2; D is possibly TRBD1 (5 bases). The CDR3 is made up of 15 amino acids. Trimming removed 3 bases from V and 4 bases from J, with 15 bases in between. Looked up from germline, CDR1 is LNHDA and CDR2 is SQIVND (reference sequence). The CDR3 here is CASSIPGIGGYGYTF. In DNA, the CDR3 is TGTGCCAGTAGTATTCCAGGGATCGGAGGCTATGGCTACACCTTC.

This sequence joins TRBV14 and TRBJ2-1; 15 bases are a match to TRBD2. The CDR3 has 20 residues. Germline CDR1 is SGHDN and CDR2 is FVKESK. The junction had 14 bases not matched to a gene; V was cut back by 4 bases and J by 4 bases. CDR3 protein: CASSPVPGLAGGNLYNEQFF. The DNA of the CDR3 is TGTGCCAGCAGCCCTGTCCCGGGACTAGCGGGAGGAAACTTATACAATGAGCAGTTCTTC.

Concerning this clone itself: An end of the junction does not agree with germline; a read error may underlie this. The CDR3 protein is CANSGQGADTQYF. DNA for the CDR3: TGTGCCAACAGTGGACAGGGCGCAGATACGCAGTATTTT. The J gene is TRBJ2-3, the V gene TRBV2; TRBD1 matches 8 bases. Germline CDR1 SNHLY, CDR2 FYNNEI. The CDR3 loop spans 13 amino acids.

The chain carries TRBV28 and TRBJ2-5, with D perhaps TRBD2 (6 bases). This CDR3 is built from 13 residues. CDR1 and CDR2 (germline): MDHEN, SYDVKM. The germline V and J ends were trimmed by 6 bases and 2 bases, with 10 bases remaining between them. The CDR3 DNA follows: TGTGCCAGCAGCCGGACTATTCAAGAGACCCAGTACTTC. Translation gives CASSRTIQETQYF.

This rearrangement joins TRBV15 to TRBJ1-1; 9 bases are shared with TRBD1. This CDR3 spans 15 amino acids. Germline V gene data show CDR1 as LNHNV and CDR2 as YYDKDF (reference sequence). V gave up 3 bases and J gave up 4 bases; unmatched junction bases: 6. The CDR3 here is CATSRWGQGGTEAFF. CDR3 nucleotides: TGTGCCACCAGCAGGTGGGGACAGGGAGGCACTGAAGCTTTCTTT.

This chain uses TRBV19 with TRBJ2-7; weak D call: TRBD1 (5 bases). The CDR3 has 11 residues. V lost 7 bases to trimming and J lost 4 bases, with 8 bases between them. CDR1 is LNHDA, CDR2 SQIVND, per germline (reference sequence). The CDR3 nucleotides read TGTGCCAGTAATCAGGGTTACGAGCAGTACTTC. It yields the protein CASNQGYEQYF.

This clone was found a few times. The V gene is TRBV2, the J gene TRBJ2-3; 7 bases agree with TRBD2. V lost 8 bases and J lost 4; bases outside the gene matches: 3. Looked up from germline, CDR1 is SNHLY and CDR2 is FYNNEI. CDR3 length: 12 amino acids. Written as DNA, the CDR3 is TGTGCCAGCGGGAGGGGCCCAGATACGCAGTATTTT. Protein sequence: CASGRGPDTQYF.

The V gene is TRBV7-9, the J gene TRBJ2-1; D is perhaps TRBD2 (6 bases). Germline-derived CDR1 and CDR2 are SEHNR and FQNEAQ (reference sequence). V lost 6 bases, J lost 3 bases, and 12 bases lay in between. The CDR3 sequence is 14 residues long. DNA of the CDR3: TGTGCCAGCAGTTATACTAGCTACTACAATGAGCAGTTCTTC. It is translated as CASSYTSYYNEQFF. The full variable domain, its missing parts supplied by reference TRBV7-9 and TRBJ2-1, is DTGVSQNPRHKITKRGQNVTFRCDPISEHNRLYWYRQTLGQGPEFLTYFQNEAQLEKSRLLSDRFSAERPKGSFSTLEIQRTEQGDSAMYLCASSYTSYYNEQFFGPGTRLTVL.

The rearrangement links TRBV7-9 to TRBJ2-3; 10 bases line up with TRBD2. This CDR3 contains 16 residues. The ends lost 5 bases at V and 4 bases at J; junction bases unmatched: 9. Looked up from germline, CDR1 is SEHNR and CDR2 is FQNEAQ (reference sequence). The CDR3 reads CASSQGLAGVADTQYF. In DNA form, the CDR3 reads TGTGCCAGCAGCCAGGGTCTAGCGGGAGTGGCAGATACGCAGTATTTT.

CDR3 loop: CASSPKTGTSAFTDTQYF. CDR3 DNA sequence: TGTGCCAGCAGCCCAAAGACCGGGACTAGCGCCTTTACAGATACGCAGTATTTT. The chain recombines TRBV7-8 with TRBJ2-3, with TRBD2 identical over 10 bases. Germline-derived CDR1 and CDR2 are SGHVS and FQNEAQ. After removal of 5 bases from V and 3 bases from J, the junction contained 14 bases not matched to a gene. This CDR3 region has 18 residues.

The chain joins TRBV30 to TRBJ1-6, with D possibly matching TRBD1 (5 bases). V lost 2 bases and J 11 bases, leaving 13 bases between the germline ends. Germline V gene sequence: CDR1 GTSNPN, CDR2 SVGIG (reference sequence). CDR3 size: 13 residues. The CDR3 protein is CAWSNYMGAPLHF. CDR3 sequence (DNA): TGTGCCTGGAGTAACTACATGGGGGCACCCCTCCACTTT.

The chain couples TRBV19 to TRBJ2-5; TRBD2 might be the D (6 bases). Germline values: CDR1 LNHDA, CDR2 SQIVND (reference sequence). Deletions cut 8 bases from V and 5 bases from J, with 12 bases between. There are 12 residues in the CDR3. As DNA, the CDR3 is TGTGCCAGTCGGGGGAGTATTGAGACCCAGTACTTC. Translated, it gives CASRGSIETQYF.

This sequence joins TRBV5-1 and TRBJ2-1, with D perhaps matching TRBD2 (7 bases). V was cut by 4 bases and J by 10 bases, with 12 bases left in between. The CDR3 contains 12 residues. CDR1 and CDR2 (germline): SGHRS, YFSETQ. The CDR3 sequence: CASSPGEGEQFF. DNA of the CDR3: TGCGCCAGCAGCCCAGGGGAGGGAGAGCAGTTCTTC. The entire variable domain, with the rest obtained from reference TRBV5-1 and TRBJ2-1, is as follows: KAGVTQTPRYLIKTRGQQVTLSCSPISGHRSVSWYQQTPGQGLQFLFEYFSETQRNKGNFPGRFSGRQFSNSRSEMNVSTLELGDSALYLCASSPGEGEQFFGPGTRLTVL.

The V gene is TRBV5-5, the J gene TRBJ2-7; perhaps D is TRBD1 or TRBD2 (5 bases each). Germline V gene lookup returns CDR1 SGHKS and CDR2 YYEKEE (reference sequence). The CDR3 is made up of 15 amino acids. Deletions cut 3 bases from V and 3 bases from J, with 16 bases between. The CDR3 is CASSSGLGPLYEQYF. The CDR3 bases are TGTGCCAGCAGCTCGGGGTTGGGGCCCCTCTACGAGCAGTACTTC.

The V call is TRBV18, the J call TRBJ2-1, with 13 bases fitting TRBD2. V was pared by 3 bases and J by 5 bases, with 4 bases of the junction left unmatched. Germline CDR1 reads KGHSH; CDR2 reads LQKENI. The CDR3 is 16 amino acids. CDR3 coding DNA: TGTGCCAGCTCACCTCTGACTAGCGGGGGGCACAATGAGCAGTTCTTC. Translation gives CASSPLTSGGHNEQFF.

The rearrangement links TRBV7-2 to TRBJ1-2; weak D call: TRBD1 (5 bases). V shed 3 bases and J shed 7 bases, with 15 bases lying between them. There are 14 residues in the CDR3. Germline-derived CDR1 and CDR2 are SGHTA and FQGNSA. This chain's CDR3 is CASSLPGTVGGYTF. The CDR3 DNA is TGTGCCAGCAGCTTGCCCGGGACTGTGGGTGGCTACACCTTC.

This CDR3 reads CASSPDRRGTEAFF. In nucleotides, the CDR3 is TGTGCCAGCAGCCCGGACAGGCGGGGCACTGAAGCTTTCTTT. The genes are TRBV27 and TRBJ1-1; 7 positions match TRBD1. The CDR3 is made up of 14 amino acids. J was trimmed by 4 bases and V by 6 bases; bases with no gene match: 8. Per the germline V gene, CDR1 is MNHEY and CDR2 is SMNVEV (reference sequence).

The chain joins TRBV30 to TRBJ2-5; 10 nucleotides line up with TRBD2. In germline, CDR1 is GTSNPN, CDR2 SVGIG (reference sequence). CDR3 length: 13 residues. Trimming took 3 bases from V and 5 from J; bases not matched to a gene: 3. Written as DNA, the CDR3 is TGTGCCTGGAGAGCGGGAGGGCCGGAGACCCAGTACTTC. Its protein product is CAWRAGGPETQYF.